What follows is one TCR beta chain and its context. TCRdb's table, derived via immunoSEQ multiplex PCR, lists solely in-frame clones and lacks some. The sample has 2,000 to 2,500 clones; 79% are singletons. CDR1 and CDR2 from the germline V gene are WNHNN and SYGVQD (reference sequence). This CDR3 has 12 residues. V shed 10 bases and J shed 3 bases, with 13 bases lying between them. These data originate in a study of T cells and copy number aberrations in small-cell lung cancer. The chain links TRBV10-1 to TRBJ2-7; D could derive from TRBD1 or TRBD2 (5 bases each). Input material: normal tissue next to the tumor. The TCR comes from a woman aged 60-75 years with small cell lung cancer. The CDR3 here is CATPGTSYEQYF. The CDR3 DNA follows: TGCGCCACCCCCGGGACCAGCTACGAGCAGTACTTC.